Shown below are 4 T cell receptor beta chains from a single sample sequenced in a study of a mutant IDH1 vaccine in newly diagnosed glioma. Time point specified: baseline, week 1 (first vaccination visit). The treatment was: pre-vaccination baseline after standard-of-care therapy. Sequencing used immunoSEQ multiplex PCR; TCRdb keeps in-frame clones, though not all of them. Here the sample spans around 92,000 clones, around 82% being singletons. The material was PBMCs, obtained from a glioma patient treated with radiotherapy, temozolomide or both. The receptors originated from a woman in her fifties or sixties with glioma.

The V and J genes are TRBV30 and TRBJ1-6; TRBD1 aligns across 7 bases. CDR1 is GTSNPN, CDR2 SVGIG, per germline (reference sequence). This CDR3 region has 13 residues. V trimming: 1 base; J trimming: 8 bases; junction bases outside the gene matches: 2. The CDR3 sequence: CAWSGDSYSPLHF. The CDR3 DNA is TGTGCCTGGAGTGGGGACAGTTATTCACCCCTCCACTTT. The variable domain in full, with the rest retrieved from reference TRBV30 and TRBJ1-6, is SQTIHQWPATLVQPVGSPLSLECTVEGTSNPNLYWYRQAAGRGLQLLFYSVGIGQISSEVPQNLSASRPQDRQFILSSKKLLLSDSGFYLCAWSGDSYSPLHFGNGTRLTVT.

This clone showed up just a few times. This chain connects TRBV30 to TRBJ1-4; the D is unclear. The CDR3 contains 13 residues. Germline-derived CDR1 and CDR2 are GTSNPN and SVGIG (reference sequence). Trimming removed 0 bases from V and 8 bases from J, with 10 bases in between. CDR3 DNA: TGTGCCTGGAGTGTACAAAGTCTAGAAAAACTGTTTTTT. Translating it yields CAWSVQSLEKLFF.

The chain has TRBV9 and TRBJ2-3; a possible D gene is TRBD2 (6 bases). Germline V gene data show CDR1 as SGDLS and CDR2 as YYNGEE. CDR3 length: 17 residues. Trimming took 4 bases from V and 4 from J, leaving 22 bases between them. CDR3 nucleotide sequence: TGTGCCAGCAGCTCCTCCGTAGGGCTAGCGCAGCCAGATACGCAGTATTTT. This translates into CASSSSVGLAQPDTQYF.

V gene TRBV19 combines with J gene TRBJ1-2; 8 bases line up with TRBD1. The germline CDR1 and CDR2 sequences are LNHDA and SQIVND (reference sequence). V trimming: 5 bases; J trimming: 7 bases; junction bases outside the gene matches: 9. The length of the CDR3 is 14 residues. This CDR3 reads CASSEIRGRVGYTF. The CDR3 DNA reads TGTGCCAGTAGTGAAATCAGGGGGCGGGTTGGCTACACCTTC.